The 14 T cell receptor beta chains below were found in one sample sequenced in a study of shared clonotypes between healthy human individuals. Measured with immunoSEQ multiplex PCR; TCRdb has only the in-frame clones, and not every one. The table includes millions of clones, 85% to 95% detected once. The sample was naive CD4+ T cells sorted from blood. This sample's subset: CD45RA+ positively selected. These receptors came from a man aged 18 to 30 in good health.

The table lists this clone with a count of one. This chain connects TRBV7-6 to TRBJ1-2; a possible D gene is TRBD1 (5 bases). Deletions cut 1 base from V and 0 bases from J, with 9 bases between. The CDR3 length is 15 residues. CDR1 and CDR2 from the germline V gene are SGHVS and FNYEAQ. The CDR3 loop reads CASSLGAGTNYGYTF. CDR3 nucleotides: TGTGCCAGCAGCTTAGGGGCAGGGACTAACTATGGCTACACCTTC.

The genes are TRBV10-3 and TRBJ1-5; D call uncertain. Germline CDR1 is ENHRY and CDR2 is SYGVKD. CDR3 length equals 15 residues. V was shortened by 1 base and J by 0 bases, with 7 bases between the two germline ends. CDR3 in amino acids: CAISELAGSNQPQHF. As DNA, the CDR3 is TGTGCCATCAGTGAGTTGGCGGGTAGCAATCAGCCCCAGCATTTT.

This chain links TRBV25-1 with TRBJ2-3; 9 bases fit TRBD1. The CDR3 is 15 residues long. The ends lost 7 bases at V and 4 bases at J; junction bases unmatched: 9. Per the germline V gene, CDR1 is MGHDK and CDR2 is SYGVNS. This chain's CDR3 is CASNPDRGWADTQYF. The DNA of the CDR3 is TGTGCCAGCAACCCGGACAGGGGATGGGCAGATACGCAGTATTTT.

The count of this clone is one. V usage is TRBV11-2 and J usage is TRBJ2-7; 7 bases fit TRBD1. Looked up from germline, CDR1 is SGHAT and CDR2 is FQNNGV. The CDR3 extends over 14 amino acids. V lost 5 bases, J lost 3 bases, and 7 bases stayed unmatched. The CDR3 nucleotides are TGTGCCAGCAGCCGCACAGGGGCGAACTACGAGCAGTACTTC. Translated: CASSRTGANYEQYF.

V usage is TRBV10-3 and J usage is TRBJ1-1; a weak D match, TRBD1 (6 bases). This CDR3 is built from 15 residues. Germline CDR1 ENHRY, CDR2 SYGVKD. V shed 1 base and J shed 5 bases, with 14 bases lying between them. The CDR3 DNA sequence: TGTGCCATCAGTGAGTACGGGGGGCGCGGGACTGAAGCTTTCTTT. Its translation: CAISEYGGRGTEAFF.

The chain is built from TRBV4-1 and TRBJ2-2; perhaps TRBD1 as D (6 bases). Germline V gene sequence: CDR1 MGHRA, CDR2 YSYEKL. CDR3 length: 16 amino acids. Trimming stripped 1 base from V and 5 bases from J, with 14 bases between. The CDR3 loop is CASSQGLGARTGELFF. In nucleotides, the CDR3 is TGCGCCAGCAGCCAAGGATTGGGGGCGAGGACCGGGGAGCTGTTTTTT.

The V call is TRBV5-4, the J call TRBJ2-1; 10 bases agree with TRBD2. Germline assignment: CDR1 SGHNT and CDR2 YYREEE (reference sequence). The CDR3 has 15 residues. The ends lost 2 bases at V and 4 bases at J; junction bases unmatched: 3. The CDR3 DNA reads TGTGCCAGCAGCTTTAGCGGGGGGCCTTACAATGAGCAGTTCTTC. Protein product: CASSFSGGPYNEQFF.

The chain has TRBV27 and TRBJ1-1, with D possibly matching TRBD1 (5 bases). Between the trimmed V and J ends, which lost 4 bases and 0 bases, there was a span of 6 bases. The CDR3 runs to 13 residues. Germline V gene data show CDR1 as MNHEY and CDR2 as SMNVEV (reference sequence). The CDR3 DNA sequence: TGTGCCAGCAGTTCGGACATGAACACTGAAGCTTTCTTT. Protein product: CASSSDMNTEAFF.

This sequence joins TRBV6-1 and TRBJ2-7, with 9 nucleotides matching TRBD1. The CDR3 totals 16 residues. Germline CDR1 and CDR2: MNHNS and SASEGT. With 4 bases clipped from V and 7 bases from J, the junction kept 14 bases outside the gene matches. The CDR3, as DNA: TGTGCCAGCAGTGCCCGAACGGGGACAGGGTTCGGAGAGCAGTACTTC. Protein sequence: CASSARTGTGFGEQYF.

This sequence joins TRBV18 and TRBJ1-2; D perhaps matches TRBD1 (6 bases). V lost 3 bases and J 6 bases, leaving 14 bases between the germline ends. CDR3 length: 14 amino acids. Germline values: CDR1 KGHSH, CDR2 LQKENI. The CDR3 coding sequence is TGTGCCAGCTCACCTTACAGGGAGAATGATGGCTACACCTTC. Its protein product is CASSPYRENDGYTF.

V gene TRBV11-2 combines with J gene TRBJ2-5; D is possibly TRBD1 (6 bases). The V gene lost 5 bases and the J gene lost 1 base, with 14 bases spanning the gap. The CDR3 sequence is 15 residues long. Germline values: CDR1 SGHAT, CDR2 FQNNGV. For the CDR3, the DNA is TGTGCCAGCAGCCTCGGACAGATACCCCAAGAGACCCAGTACTTC. Its protein product is CASSLGQIPQETQYF.

The gene calls are TRBV5-5 and TRBJ2-7; D is undetermined. V was shortened by 1 base and J by 3 bases, with 8 bases between the two germline ends. The CDR3 length is 13 residues. Per germline, CDR1 SGHKS and CDR2 YYEKEE (reference sequence). In DNA form, the CDR3 reads TGTGCCAGCAGCTTGTTCAACTACTACGAGCAGTACTTC. The encoded protein is CASSLFNYYEQYF.

The V call is TRBV10-1, the J call TRBJ2-1; D is uncertain. V lost 6 bases, J lost 5 bases, and 11 bases lay in between. Germline V lookup: CDR1 WNHNN, CDR2 SYGVQD (reference sequence). The CDR3 covers 13 residues. CDR3 loop: CASSSVINNEQFF. The CDR3 nucleotides read TGCGCCAGCAGCTCGGTCATTAACAATGAGCAGTTCTTC.

The chain employs TRBV4-3 and TRBJ1-6; D unresolved. This CDR3 region has 15 residues. V was pared by 0 bases and J by 8 bases, with 11 bases between. The germline CDR1 and CDR2 sequences are LGHNA and YSLEER. CDR3 sequence: CASSQEVRADSPLHF. In DNA, the CDR3 is TGCGCCAGCAGCCAAGAGGTGAGGGCGGATTCACCCCTCCACTTT.